The 8 T cell receptor beta chains reported below all come from one sample, sequenced in a study of CD8 T cells in ankylosing spondylitis. TCRdb analysed the 5' RACE reads with MiXCR anew, one entry per CDR3 protein. The repertoire includes roughly 120,000 distinct CDR3 sequences, roughly an eighth of them detected once, and 2.5% to 3.5% sits in the top ten. Material: blood, either unsorted or a sorted T cell fraction (not recorded which). The receptors were sampled from a female donor with ankylosing spondylitis or in good health (not recorded which).

This clonotype occurred many times. CDR3 nucleotides: TGCGCCAGCAGCTTGGAAGGCGCGACGTCTGGAAACACCATATATTTT. It is translated as CASSLEGATSGNTIYF. The genes are TRBV5-1 and TRBJ1-3, with D unresolved. The CDR3 has 16 amino acids. V shed 0 bases and J shed 1 base, with 11 bases lying between them. Germline V gene lookup returns CDR1 SGHRS and CDR2 YFSETQ.

This clonotype occurred a few times. The rearrangement joins TRBV5-1 to TRBJ1-1; TRBD1 might be the D (5 bases). CDR1 SGHRS and CDR2 YFSETQ come from the germline V gene. The CDR3 is 15 residues long. The germline V and J ends were trimmed by 4 bases and 2 bases, with 15 bases remaining between them. The CDR3 DNA sequence: TGCGCCAGCAGCGAGGGGACGGCCGCAAACACTGAAGCTTTCTTT. Translated: CASSEGTAANTEAFF.

This clonotype was detected a few times. The V and J genes are TRBV28 and TRBJ2-5, with 10 bases aligning to TRBD2. CDR3 size: 15 residues. V trimming: 2 bases; J trimming: 5 bases; junction bases outside the gene matches: 5. CDR1 and CDR2 from the germline V gene are MDHEN and SYDVKM. CDR3 in amino acids: CASSLSGGAMETQYF. The CDR3 DNA is TGTGCCAGCAGTTTAAGCGGGGGGGCTATGGAGACCCAGTACTTC.

This clonotype was seen at least ten times. The rearrangement uses TRBV5-1 and TRBJ2-4, with 7 bases lining up with TRBD1. After removal of 4 bases from V and 0 bases from J, the junction contained 10 bases not matched to a gene. From germline, CDR1 is SGHRS and CDR2 YFSETQ. The CDR3 is made up of 17 amino acids. CDR3: CASSPTSTGRAKNIQYF. In DNA, the CDR3 is TGCGCCAGCAGCCCCACATCGACAGGGAGAGCCAAAAACATTCAGTACTTC.

There are a few counts of this clonotype. The chain joins TRBV20-1 to TRBJ1-2, with D perhaps TRBD1 (6 bases). Trimming left V 7 bases short and J 2 bases short, with 17 bases between. Germline V gene sequence: CDR1 DFQATT, CDR2 SNEGSKA (reference sequence). CDR3 length: 14 amino acids. Written as DNA, the CDR3 is TGCAGTGGCCTGGGGGGGGCGAAGAACTATGGCTACACCTTC. Its translation is CSGLGGAKNYGYTF.

The chain links TRBV7-2 to TRBJ2-3; TRBD2 aligns across 11 bases. V lost 3 bases to trimming and J lost 1 base; unmatched junction nucleotides: 3. This CDR3 spans 16 amino acids. CDR1 is SGHTA, CDR2 FQGNSA, per germline. CDR3 bases: TGTGCCAGCAGCTTCCAGGGACTAGCGGGCACAGATACGCAGTATTTT. Residues: CASSFQGLAGTDTQYF.

This clonotype has ten or more counts. This chain joins TRBV20-1 and TRBJ1-4; no firm D call. Trimming took off 3 bases at V and 8 bases at J, with 10 bases between the two ends. The germline V gene has CDR1 DFQATT and CDR2 SNEGSKA (reference sequence). CDR3 length: 12 amino acids. The CDR3 reads CSARDSGEKLFF. The CDR3 nucleotides are TGCAGTGCTAGGGACTCGGGAGAAAAACTGTTTTTT.

The chain links TRBV12-3 or TRBV12-4 to TRBJ2-6, with D unresolved. The CDR3 runs to 15 residues. Trimming cost V 2 bases and J 0 bases, with 5 bases left between them. CDR3 sequence reads: CASSLYSSGANVLTF. DNA of the CDR3: TGTGCCAGCAGTTTATACAGCTCTGGGGCCAACGTCCTGACTTTC.